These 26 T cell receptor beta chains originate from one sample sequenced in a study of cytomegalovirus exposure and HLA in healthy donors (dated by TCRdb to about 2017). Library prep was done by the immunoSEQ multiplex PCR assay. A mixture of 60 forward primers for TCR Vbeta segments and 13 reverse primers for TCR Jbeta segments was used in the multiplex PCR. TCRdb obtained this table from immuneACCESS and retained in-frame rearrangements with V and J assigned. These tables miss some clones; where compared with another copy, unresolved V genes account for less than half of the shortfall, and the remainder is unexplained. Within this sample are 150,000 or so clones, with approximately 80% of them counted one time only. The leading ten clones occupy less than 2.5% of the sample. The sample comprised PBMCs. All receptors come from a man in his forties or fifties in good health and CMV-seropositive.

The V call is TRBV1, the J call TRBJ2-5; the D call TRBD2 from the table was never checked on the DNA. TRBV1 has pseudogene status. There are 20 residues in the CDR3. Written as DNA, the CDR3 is TGCACCAGCAGCCAAGACGGGCGACTAGCGGGGGGGCTGAGGGAGGAGACCCAGTACTTC. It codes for CTSSQDGRLAGGLREETQYF.

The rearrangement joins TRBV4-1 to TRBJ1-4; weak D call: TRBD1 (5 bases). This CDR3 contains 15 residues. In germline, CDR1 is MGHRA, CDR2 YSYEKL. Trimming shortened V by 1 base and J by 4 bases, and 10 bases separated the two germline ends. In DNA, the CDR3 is TGCGCCAGCAGCCAAGTTCTACAGGATAATGAAAAACTGTTTTTT. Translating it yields CASSQVLQDNEKLFF.

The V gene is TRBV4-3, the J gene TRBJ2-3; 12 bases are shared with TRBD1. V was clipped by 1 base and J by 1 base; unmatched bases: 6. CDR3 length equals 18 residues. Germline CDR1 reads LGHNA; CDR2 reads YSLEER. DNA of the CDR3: TGCGCCAGCAGCCAAGTCTGGGACAGGGGGCACCGCACAGATACGCAGTATTTT. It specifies CASSQVWDRGHRTDTQYF.

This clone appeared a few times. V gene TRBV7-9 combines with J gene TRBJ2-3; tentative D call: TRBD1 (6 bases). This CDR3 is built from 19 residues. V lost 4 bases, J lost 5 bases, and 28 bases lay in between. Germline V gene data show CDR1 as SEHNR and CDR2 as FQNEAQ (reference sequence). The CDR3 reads CASSSPHFLQGEYRDTQYF. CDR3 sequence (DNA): TGTGCCAGCAGCTCACCCCATTTTTTACAGGGAGAGTACCGAGATACGCAGTATTTT.

For the CDR3, the DNA is TGTGCCAGCAGCTTAGAGGGAGGGTCTCAGCCCCAGCATTTT. It translates to CASSLEGGSQPQHF. The rearrangement joins TRBV7-9 to TRBJ1-5; D is ambiguous. Trimming shortened V by 1 base and J by 6 bases, and 10 bases separated the two germline ends. This CDR3 is built from 14 residues. Germline CDR1 reads SEHNR; CDR2 reads FQNEAQ (reference sequence).

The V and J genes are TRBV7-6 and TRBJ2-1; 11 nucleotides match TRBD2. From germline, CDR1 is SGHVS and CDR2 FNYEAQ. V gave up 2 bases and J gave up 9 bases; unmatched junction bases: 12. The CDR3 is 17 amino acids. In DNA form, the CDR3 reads TGTGCCAGCAGCTTATTTTTAGCGGGGGGGCTAGCGGTTGAGCAGTTCTTC. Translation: CASSLFLAGGLAVEQFF.

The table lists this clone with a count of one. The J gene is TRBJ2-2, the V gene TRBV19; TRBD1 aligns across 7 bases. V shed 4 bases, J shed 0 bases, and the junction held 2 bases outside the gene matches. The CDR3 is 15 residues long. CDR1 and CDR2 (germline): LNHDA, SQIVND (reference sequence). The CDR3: CASSNRGTNTGELFF. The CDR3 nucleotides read TGTGCCAGTAGTAACAGGGGCACGAACACCGGGGAGCTGTTTTTT. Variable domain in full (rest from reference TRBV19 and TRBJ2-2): DGGITQSPKYLFRKEGQNVTLSCEQNLNHDAMYWYRQDPGQGLRLIYYSQIVNDFQKGDIAEGYSVSREKKESFPLTVTSAQKNPTAFYLCASSNRGTNTGELFFGEGSRLTVL.

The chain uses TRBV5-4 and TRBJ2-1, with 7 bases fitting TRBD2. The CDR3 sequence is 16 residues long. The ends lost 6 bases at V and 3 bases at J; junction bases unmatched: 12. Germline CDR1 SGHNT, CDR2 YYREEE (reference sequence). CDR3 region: CASTPEGGDRYNEQFF. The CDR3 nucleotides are TGTGCCAGCACCCCTGAGGGAGGGGATCGCTACAATGAGCAGTTCTTC.

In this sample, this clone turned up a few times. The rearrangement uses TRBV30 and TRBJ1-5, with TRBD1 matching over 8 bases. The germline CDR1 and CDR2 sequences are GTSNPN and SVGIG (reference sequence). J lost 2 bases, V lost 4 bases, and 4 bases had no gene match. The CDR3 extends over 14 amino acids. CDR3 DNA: TGTGCCTGGACTGACAGGGGTGGCAATCAGCCCCAGCATTTT. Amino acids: CAWTDRGGNQPQHF.

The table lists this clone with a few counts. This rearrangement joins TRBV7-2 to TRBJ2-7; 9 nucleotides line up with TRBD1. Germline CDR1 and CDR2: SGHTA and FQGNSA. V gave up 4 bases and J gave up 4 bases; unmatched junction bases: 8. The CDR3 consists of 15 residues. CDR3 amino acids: CASSYTGTGSYEQYF. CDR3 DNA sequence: TGTGCCAGCAGCTATACCGGGACAGGGTCTTACGAGCAGTACTTC.

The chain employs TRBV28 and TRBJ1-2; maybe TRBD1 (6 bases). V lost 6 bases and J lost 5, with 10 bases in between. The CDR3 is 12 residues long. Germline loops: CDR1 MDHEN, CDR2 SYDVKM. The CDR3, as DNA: TGTGCCAGCAGACTACAGGGTTATGGCTACACCTTC. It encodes CASRLQGYGYTF.

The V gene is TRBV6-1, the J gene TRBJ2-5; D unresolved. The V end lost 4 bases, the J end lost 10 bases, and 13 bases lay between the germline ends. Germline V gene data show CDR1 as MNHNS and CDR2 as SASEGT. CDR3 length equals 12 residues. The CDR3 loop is CASSGTTGFQYF. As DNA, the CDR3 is TGTGCCAGCAGTGGCACTACTGGATTCCAGTACTTC.

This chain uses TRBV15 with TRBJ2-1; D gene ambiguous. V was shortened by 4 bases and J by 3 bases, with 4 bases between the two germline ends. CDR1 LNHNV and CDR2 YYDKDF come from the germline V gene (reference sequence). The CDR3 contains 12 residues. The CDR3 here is CATSNSYNEQFF. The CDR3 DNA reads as TGTGCCACCAGCAACAGCTACAATGAGCAGTTCTTC.

As DNA, the CDR3 is TGTGCCAGCAGAGGACACCCCTCGAACACTGAAGCTTTCTTT. This codes for CASRGHPSNTEAFF. The chain carries TRBV21-1 and TRBJ1-1; the D call in the table, TRBD1, was not verified against the DNA. TRBV21-1 is marked as a pseudogene. The CDR3 length is 14 residues.

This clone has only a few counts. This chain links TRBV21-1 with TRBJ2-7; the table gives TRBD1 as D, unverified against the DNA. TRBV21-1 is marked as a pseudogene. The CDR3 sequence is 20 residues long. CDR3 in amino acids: CASSKGPGTGIALSSYEQYF. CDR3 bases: TGTGCCAGCAGCAAAGGGCCCGGGACAGGGATAGCGTTGAGCTCCTACGAGCAGTACTTC.

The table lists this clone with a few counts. CDR3 nucleotides: TGTGCCAGCAGCACCCGGACAGGGTACTACAATGAGCAGTTCTTC. The encoded protein is CASSTRTGYYNEQFF. The genes are TRBV9 and TRBJ2-1; TRBD1 aligns across 8 bases. With V trimmed by 4 bases and J by 3 bases, 6 bases remained unmatched. Germline V CDR1 and CDR2: SGDLS, YYNGEE. The CDR3 contains 15 residues.

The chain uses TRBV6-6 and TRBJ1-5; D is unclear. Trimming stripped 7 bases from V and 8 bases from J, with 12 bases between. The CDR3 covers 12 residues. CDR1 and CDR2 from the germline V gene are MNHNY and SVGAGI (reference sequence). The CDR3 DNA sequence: TGTGCCAGCACCTCCCCCCCGGAGCCCCAGCATTTT. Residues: CASTSPPEPQHF.

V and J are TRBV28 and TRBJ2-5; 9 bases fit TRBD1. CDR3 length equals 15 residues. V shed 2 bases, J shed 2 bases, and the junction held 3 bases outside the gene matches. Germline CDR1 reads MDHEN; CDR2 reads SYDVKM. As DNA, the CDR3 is TGTGCCAGCAGTTTAGGCGGACAGGGGCAAGAGACCCAGTACTTC. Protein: CASSLGGQGQETQYF.

For the CDR3, the DNA is TGTGCCAGCTCGGAGGGAGCAACTAATGAAAAACTGTTTTTT. It is translated as CASSEGATNEKLFF. The chain carries TRBV9 and TRBJ1-4; D unclear. The length of the CDR3 is 14 residues. Per the germline V gene, CDR1 is SGDLS and CDR2 is YYNGEE. V dropped 7 bases and J dropped 0 bases, with 10 bases sitting between them.

The CDR3 DNA is TGTGCCAGCAGTGACACAGGGGATCACTTTCGGGAGCAGTACTTC. Its protein is CASSDTGDHFREQYF. The V gene is TRBV2, the J gene TRBJ2-7, with TRBD1 matching 7 bases. The V gene end was trimmed by 3 bases and the J gene end by 7 bases; junction bases not matched to a gene: 12. Germline V CDR1 and CDR2: SNHLY, FYNNEI. The CDR3 consists of 15 residues.

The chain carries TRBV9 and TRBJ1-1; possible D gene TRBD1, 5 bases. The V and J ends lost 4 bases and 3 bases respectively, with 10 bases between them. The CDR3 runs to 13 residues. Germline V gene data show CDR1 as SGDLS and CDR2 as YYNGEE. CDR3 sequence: CASSLGGDTEAFF. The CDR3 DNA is TGTGCCAGCAGCCTGGGGGGGGACACTGAAGCTTTCTTT. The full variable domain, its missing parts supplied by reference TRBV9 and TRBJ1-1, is DSGVTQTPKHLITATGQRVTLRCSPRSGDLSVYWYQQSLDQGLQFLIQYYNGEERAKGNILERFSAQQFPDLHSELNLSSLELGDSALYFCASSLGGDTEAFFGQGTRLTVV.

DNA of the CDR3: TGTGCCAGCAGGCAGGGGAGGGGTGAGTTCTATTCACCCCTCCACTTT. This codes for CASRQGRGEFYSPLHF. J is TRBJ1-6 and V is TRBV7-2, with TRBD1 as a possible D gene (6 bases). Germline lookup yields CDR1 SGHTA and CDR2 FQGNSA. The CDR3 has 16 amino acids. V was cut by 6 bases and J by 8 bases, with 20 bases left in between.

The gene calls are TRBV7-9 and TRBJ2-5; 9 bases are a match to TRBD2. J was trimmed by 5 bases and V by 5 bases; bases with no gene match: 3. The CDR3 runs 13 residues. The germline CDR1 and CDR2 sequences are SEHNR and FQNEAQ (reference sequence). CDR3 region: CASSPSGVETQYF. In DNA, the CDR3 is TGTGCCAGCAGCCCTAGCGGGGTGGAGACCCAGTACTTC.

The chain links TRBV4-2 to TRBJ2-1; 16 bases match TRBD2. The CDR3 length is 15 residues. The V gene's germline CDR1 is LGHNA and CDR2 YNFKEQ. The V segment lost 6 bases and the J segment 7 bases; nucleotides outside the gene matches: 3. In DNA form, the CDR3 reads TGTGCCAGCAGGGGGGGACTAGCGGGGGGGAATGAGCAGTTCTTC. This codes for CASRGGLAGGNEQFF.

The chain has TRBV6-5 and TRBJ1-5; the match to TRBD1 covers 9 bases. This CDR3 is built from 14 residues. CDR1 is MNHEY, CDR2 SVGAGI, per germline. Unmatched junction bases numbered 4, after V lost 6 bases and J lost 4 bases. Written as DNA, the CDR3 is TGTGCCAGCAGAGAGGGACAGGGAAATCAGCCCCAGCATTTT. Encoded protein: CASREGQGNQPQHF.

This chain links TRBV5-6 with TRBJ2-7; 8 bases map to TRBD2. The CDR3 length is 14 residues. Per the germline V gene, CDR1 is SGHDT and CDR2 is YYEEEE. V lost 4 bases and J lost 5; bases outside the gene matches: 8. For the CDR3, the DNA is TGTGCCAGCAGCCCCCGGGGGGGGAGGAACGAGCAGTACTTC. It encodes CASSPRGGRNEQYF.